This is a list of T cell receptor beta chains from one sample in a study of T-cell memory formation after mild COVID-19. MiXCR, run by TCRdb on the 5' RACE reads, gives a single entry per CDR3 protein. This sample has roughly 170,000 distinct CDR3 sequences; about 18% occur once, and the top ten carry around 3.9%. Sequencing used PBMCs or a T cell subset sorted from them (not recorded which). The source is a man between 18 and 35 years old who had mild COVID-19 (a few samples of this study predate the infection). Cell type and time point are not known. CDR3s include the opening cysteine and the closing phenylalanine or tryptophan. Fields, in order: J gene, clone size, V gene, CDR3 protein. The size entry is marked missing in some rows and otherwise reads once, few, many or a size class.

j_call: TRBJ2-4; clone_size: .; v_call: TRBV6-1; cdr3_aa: CASDDHPPPRQVGKNIQYF
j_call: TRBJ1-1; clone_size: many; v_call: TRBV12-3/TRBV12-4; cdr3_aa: CASSLMGTVTEAFF
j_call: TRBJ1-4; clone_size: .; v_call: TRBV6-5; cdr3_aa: CASSYGGAASEKLFF
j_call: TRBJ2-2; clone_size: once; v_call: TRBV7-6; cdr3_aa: CASSTRVSGELFF
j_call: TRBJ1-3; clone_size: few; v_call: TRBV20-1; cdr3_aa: CSARDRTNSGNTIYF
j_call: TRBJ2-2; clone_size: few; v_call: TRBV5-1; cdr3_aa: CASSFRDGVTGELFF
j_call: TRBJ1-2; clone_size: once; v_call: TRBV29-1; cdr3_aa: CSSEGDRLSHGYTF
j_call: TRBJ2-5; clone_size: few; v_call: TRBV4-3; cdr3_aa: CASSQDYALAGAQETQYF
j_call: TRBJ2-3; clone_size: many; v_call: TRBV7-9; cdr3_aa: CASSLDSTPDTQYF
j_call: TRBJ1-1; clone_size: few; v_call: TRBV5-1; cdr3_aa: CASSWDRANTEAFF
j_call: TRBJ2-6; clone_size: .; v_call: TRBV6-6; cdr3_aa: CASTPAGANVLTF
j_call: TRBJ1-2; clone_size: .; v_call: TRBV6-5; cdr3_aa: CASSLLTGGSYTF
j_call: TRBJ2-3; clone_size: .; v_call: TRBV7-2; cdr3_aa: CASSSTGTAGTDTQYF
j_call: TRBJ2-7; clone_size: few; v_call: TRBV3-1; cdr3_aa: CASSQRIYEQYF
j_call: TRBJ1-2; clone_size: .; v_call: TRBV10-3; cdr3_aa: CAIKPLAGTGKEHGYTF
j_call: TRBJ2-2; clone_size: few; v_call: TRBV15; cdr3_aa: CATSNLVNGELFF
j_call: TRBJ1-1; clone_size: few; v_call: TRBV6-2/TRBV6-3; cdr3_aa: CASRRAANTEAFF
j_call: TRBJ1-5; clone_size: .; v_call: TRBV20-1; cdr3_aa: CSATGRNQPQHF
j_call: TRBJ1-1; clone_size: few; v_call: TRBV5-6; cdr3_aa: CASSFAVEAFF
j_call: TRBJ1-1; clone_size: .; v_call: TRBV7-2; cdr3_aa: CASSLAGHLNTEAFF
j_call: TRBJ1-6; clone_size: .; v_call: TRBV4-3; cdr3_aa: CASSQDGYIINSPLHF
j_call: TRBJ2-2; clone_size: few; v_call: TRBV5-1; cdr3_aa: CASSLVGGGLNTGELFF
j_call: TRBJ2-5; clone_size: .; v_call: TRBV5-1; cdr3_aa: CASSLTSLAGGSVGETQYF
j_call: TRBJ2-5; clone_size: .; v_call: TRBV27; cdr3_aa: CASRRTGHETQYF
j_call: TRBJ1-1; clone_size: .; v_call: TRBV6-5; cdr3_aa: CASSYSIGQGGKAFF
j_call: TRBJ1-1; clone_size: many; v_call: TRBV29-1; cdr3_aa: CSVGNTEAFF
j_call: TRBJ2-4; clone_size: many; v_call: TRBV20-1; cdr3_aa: CSARDPMSLAKNIQYF